The 25 T cell receptor beta chains reported below all come from one sample, sequenced in a study of blood T cell repertoires in COVID-19. TCRdb keeps only in-frame clones here, not all; method: immunoSEQ multiplex PCR. Among about 160,000 clones listed, approximately 86% were seen once. What was sequenced was peripheral blood. The receptor source for this set is a woman between 40 and 50 years old with COVID-19, enrolled during active disease.

The V call is TRBV29-1, the J call TRBJ1-3; D call uncertain. Germline CDR1 SQVTM, CDR2 ANQGSEA. The germline V and J ends were trimmed by 4 bases and 2 bases, with 6 bases remaining between them. This CDR3 comprises 12 residues. The CDR3 coding sequence is TGCAGCGTTGTTGGAGCTGGAAACACCATATATTTT. This encodes CSVVGAGNTIYF.

The chain employs TRBV4-1 and TRBJ2-5, with 11 positions matching TRBD2. This CDR3 region has 14 residues. CDR1 is MGHRA and CDR2 is YSYEKL in the germline V gene. V lost 6 bases to trimming and J lost 7 bases; unmatched junction nucleotides: 7. Here the CDR3 DNA reads TGCGCCAGCAGGATAGCGGGAGGGTTGGGGACCCAGTACTTC. This sequence encodes CASRIAGGLGTQYF.

This clone was observed a few times. This sequence joins TRBV7-9 and TRBJ2-5; D possibly corresponds to TRBD1 (5 bases). The CDR3 consists of 14 residues. Trimming removed 5 bases at V and 5 bases at J, with 15 bases between. CDR1 is SEHNR, CDR2 FQNEAQ, per germline (reference sequence). Here the CDR3 reads CASSDGKKGETQYF. CDR3 bases: TGTGCCAGCAGCGACGGCAAAAAGGGGGAGACCCAGTACTTC.

V gene TRBV2 combines with J gene TRBJ2-1; D uncertain. The germline V gene has CDR1 SNHLY and CDR2 FYNNEI. This CDR3 is 15 amino acids long. V was pared by 7 bases and J by 4 bases, with 17 bases between. The CDR3 DNA is TGTGCCAGCAAAGAAGCCTACAGCAGATACAATGAGCAGTTCTTC. It codes for CASKEAYSRYNEQFF.

The chain employs TRBV7-2 and TRBJ2-7; 8 nucleotides line up with TRBD2. The CDR3 contains 15 residues. Per the germline V gene, CDR1 is SGHTA and CDR2 is FQGNSA. V shed 1 base and J 1 base; nucleotides not matched to a gene: 3. DNA for the CDR3: TGTGCCAGCAGCTTAGTTCCGGGAGGGTCCTACGAGCAGTACTTC. Amino acids: CASSLVPGGSYEQYF.

Here the CDR3 DNA reads TGTGCCAGCAGTGAAGGTACTAGCGGGGGCGACGAGCAGTACGTC. Amino acid sequence: CASSEGTSGGDEQYV. This sequence joins TRBV6-1 and TRBJ2-7; 11 bases match TRBD2. The CDR3 runs to 15 residues. J was trimmed by 5 bases and V by 1 base; bases with no gene match: 4. The germline gives CDR1 MNHNS, CDR2 SASEGT.

The V call is TRBV7-3, the J call TRBJ2-5, with TRBD2 identical over 10 bases. The CDR3 consists of 15 residues. The junction had 5 bases not matched to a gene; V was cut back by 5 bases and J by 2 bases. In germline, CDR1 is SGHTA, CDR2 FQGTGA. In DNA, the CDR3 is TGTGCCAGCAGCATTAGCGGGGGGCTACAAGAGACCCAGTACTTC. As protein: CASSISGGLQETQYF. Full variable domain (missing parts from reference TRBV7-3 and TRBJ2-5): GAGVSQTPSNKVTEKGKYVELRCDPISGHTALYWYRQSLGQGPEFLIYFQGTGAADDSGLPNDRFFAVRPEGSVSTLKIQRTERGDSAVYLCASSISGGLQETQYFGPGTRLLVL.

J is TRBJ2-1 and V is TRBV5-5; D is possibly TRBD2 (5 bases). Germline V CDR1 and CDR2: SGHKS, YYEKEE (reference sequence). CDR3 length equals 13 residues. V lost 6 bases and J 5 bases, leaving 12 bases between the germline ends. CDR3 nucleotides: TGTGCCAGCAACATCGGACTGAACAATGAGCAGTTCTTC. Translating gives CASNIGLNNEQFF.

This clone showed up just once. The rearrangement uses TRBV12-3 or TRBV12-4 and TRBJ1-2; 8 bases agree with TRBD1. V lost 5 bases, J lost 4 bases, and 3 bases stayed unmatched. The CDR3 has 13 residues. The CDR3 region has the DNA TGTGCCAGCAGTAGACAGGGGACCTATGGCTACACCTTC. Its translation is CASSRQGTYGYTF.

The CDR3 sequence: CATSRNKFGMSGVDRRNTEAFF. The DNA for the CDR3 is TGTGCCACCAGCAGAAACAAGTTTGGGATGTCTGGGGTGGACAGAAGGAACACTGAAGCTTTCTTT. This chain connects TRBV15 to TRBJ1-1, with D possibly being TRBD1 (6 bases). CDR1 and CDR2 (germline): LNHNV, YYDKDF (reference sequence). CDR3 length equals 22 residues. V lost 2 bases and J lost 1, with 32 bases in between.

The chain uses TRBV19 and TRBJ2-5, with D tentatively TRBD2 (5 bases). V lost 3 bases, J lost 0 bases, and 11 bases lay in between. The CDR3 has 15 residues. Germline CDR1 is LNHDA and CDR2 is SQIVND (reference sequence). The CDR3 DNA sequence: TGTGCCAGTAGTATCAGCGGAACTTACCAAGAGACCCAGTACTTC. It encodes CASSISGTYQETQYF.

This clone was recorded a few times. The chain employs TRBV30 and TRBJ2-7; the D is unclear. The V gene's germline CDR1 is GTSNPN and CDR2 SVGIG (reference sequence). Trimming removed 5 bases from V and 6 bases from J, with 14 bases in between. The CDR3 is 12 amino acids. Here the CDR3 reads CAWARITGEQYF. CDR3 sequence (DNA): TGTGCCTGGGCGAGGATCACCGGCGAGCAGTACTTC.

The V and J genes are TRBV21-1 and TRBJ2-1; the tabulated D call, TRBD2, remains unverified against the DNA. TRBV21-1 is termed a pseudogene. The CDR3 spans 12 residues. CDR3 sequence: CAKTRHRGEQFF. The CDR3 coding sequence is TGTGCCAAAACCCGACACCGGGGTGAGCAGTTCTTC.

The chain links TRBV12-3 or TRBV12-4 to TRBJ1-6; D gene uncertain. There are 13 residues in the CDR3. V lost 1 base and J 11 bases, leaving 9 bases between the germline ends. The CDR3 DNA reads TGTGCCAGCAGTTTAGACCAGAAAGCACCCCTCCACTTT. Translation gives CASSLDQKAPLHF.

This chain links TRBV3-1 (or the pseudogene TRBV3-2) with TRBJ1-5; TRBD1 matches 7 bases. V lost 0 bases, J lost 1 base, and 0 bases stayed unmatched. Germline CDR1 LGHDT, CDR2 YNNKEL (reference sequence). The CDR3 is 15 amino acids. The chain's CDR3 is CASSQDRGSNQPQHF. The CDR3 nucleotides are TGTGCCAGCAGCCAAGACAGGGGGAGCAATCAGCCCCAGCATTTT.

CDR3 nucleotide sequence: TGTGCCAGCAGCCGCATGGACCGGGGTGGCTACGGTGAGCAGTTCTTC. Protein: CASSRMDRGGYGEQFF. The V gene is TRBV7-8, the J gene TRBJ2-1; a weak D match, TRBD2 (5 bases). This CDR3 comprises 16 residues. V lost 5 bases and J lost 9, with 23 bases in between. Per germline, CDR1 SGHVS and CDR2 FQNEAQ.

This chain links TRBV6-6 with TRBJ2-7, with D unresolved. V was clipped by 0 bases and J by 1 base, with 4 bases between them. Germline CDR1 is MNHNY and CDR2 is SVGAGI (reference sequence). This CDR3 region has 13 residues. CDR3 sequence (DNA): TGTGCCAGCAGTTACTCGAGTTCCTACGAGCAGTACTTC. Translated: CASSYSSSYEQYF.

This clone was detected only a few times. This chain connects TRBV2 to TRBJ1-5; D not certain. The CDR3 is made up of 15 amino acids. In germline, CDR1 is SNHLY, CDR2 FYNNEI. V lost 1 base, J lost 7 bases, and 14 bases lay in between. For the CDR3, the DNA is TGTGCCAGCAGTGAAGGGCGGTTCCAAGGACAGCCCCAGCATTTT. As protein: CASSEGRFQGQPQHF. Based on the CDR3 plus reference TRBV2 and TRBJ1-5, the full variable domain is EPEVTQTPSHQVTQMGQEVILRCVPISNHLYFYWYRQILGQKVEFLVSFYNNEISEKSEIFDDQFSVERPDGSNFTLKIRSTKLEDSAMYFCASSEGRFQGQPQHFGDGTRLSIL.

This clone was seen a single time. V usage is TRBV6-2 or TRBV6-3 and J usage is TRBJ2-4, with a possible D match to TRBD1 (6 bases). Germline V gene sequence: CDR1 MNHEY, CDR2 SVGEGT. V shed 5 bases and J shed 12 bases, with 20 bases lying between them. CDR3 length: 14 residues. Here the CDR3 reads CASSQPRDTRAQYF. The CDR3, as DNA: TGTGCCAGCAGTCAGCCCCGGGACACTCGGGCTCAGTACTTC.

V and J are TRBV5-6 and TRBJ1-2, with unresolved D. This CDR3 is built from 14 residues. V lost 2 bases to trimming and J lost 4 bases, with 12 bases between them. Germline V gene lookup returns CDR1 SGHDT and CDR2 YYEEEE. CDR3 nucleotide sequence: TGTGCCAGCAGCTTTCCCGCGGGCGGCTATGGCTACACCTTC. As protein: CASSFPAGGYGYTF.

The chain recombines TRBV7-9 with TRBJ1-1; TRBD1 might be the D (5 bases). Per the germline V gene, CDR1 is SEHNR and CDR2 is FQNEAQ (reference sequence). This CDR3 spans 15 amino acids. V lost 5 bases to trimming and J lost 4 bases, with 17 bases between them. The CDR3 DNA sequence: TGTGCCAGCAGCCCCCGGGAGGGGAAGAGCACTGAAGCTTTCTTT. Its protein is CASSPREGKSTEAFF.

The chain employs TRBV30 and TRBJ2-5, with 15 bases matching TRBD2. This CDR3 comprises 15 residues. Germline CDR1 reads GTSNPN; CDR2 reads SVGIG (reference sequence). The V segment lost 1 base and the J segment 7 bases; nucleotides outside the gene matches: 4. Here the CDR3 reads CAWSATGLAGGTQYF. CDR3 in DNA: TGTGCCTGGAGTGCAACGGGACTAGCGGGGGGGACCCAGTACTTC. Full variable domain (outside the CDR3, taken from reference TRBV30 and TRBJ2-5): SQTIHQWPATLVQPVGSPLSLECTVEGTSNPNLYWYRQAAGRGLQLLFYSVGIGQISSEVPQNLSASRPQDRQFILSSKKLLLSDSGFYLCAWSATGLAGGTQYFGPGTRLLVL.

This clone was counted once. The chain carries TRBV6-5 and TRBJ2-3; 12 nucleotides line up with TRBD2. V lost 5 bases to trimming and J lost 6 bases; unmatched junction nucleotides: 3. The germline gives CDR1 MNHEY, CDR2 SVGAGI. The CDR3 loop spans 14 amino acids. CDR3 amino acids: CASSRLAGEDTQYF. The CDR3 region has the DNA TGTGCCAGCAGTAGACTAGCGGGGGAGGATACGCAGTATTTT.

The chain joins TRBV7-9 to TRBJ2-5, with 10 positions matching TRBD2. V gave up 5 bases and J gave up 3 bases; unmatched junction bases: 15. CDR3 length: 18 residues. Germline V gene data show CDR1 as SEHNR and CDR2 as FQNEAQ (reference sequence). CDR3: CASSAGMASGGDKETQYF. In nucleotides, the CDR3 is TGTGCCAGCAGCGCCGGGATGGCTAGCGGGGGTGACAAAGAGACCCAGTACTTC. Full variable domain (missing parts from reference TRBV7-9 and TRBJ2-5): DTGVSQNPRHKITKRGQNVTFRCDPISEHNRLYWYRQTLGQGPEFLTYFQNEAQLEKSRLLSDRFSAERPKGSFSTLEIQRTEQGDSAMYLCASSAGMASGGDKETQYFGPGTRLLVL.

The genes are TRBV3-1 (or the pseudogene TRBV3-2) and TRBJ2-1; 7 bases agree with TRBD2. Germline V gene sequence: CDR1 LGHDT, CDR2 YNNKEL (reference sequence). The CDR3 extends over 17 amino acids. V lost 4 bases to trimming and J lost 0 bases; unmatched junction nucleotides: 9. The chain's CDR3 is CASSRGLVGSSYNEQFF. The CDR3 DNA reads TGTGCCAGCAGCCGCGGACTAGTGGGTAGCTCCTACAATGAGCAGTTCTTC.